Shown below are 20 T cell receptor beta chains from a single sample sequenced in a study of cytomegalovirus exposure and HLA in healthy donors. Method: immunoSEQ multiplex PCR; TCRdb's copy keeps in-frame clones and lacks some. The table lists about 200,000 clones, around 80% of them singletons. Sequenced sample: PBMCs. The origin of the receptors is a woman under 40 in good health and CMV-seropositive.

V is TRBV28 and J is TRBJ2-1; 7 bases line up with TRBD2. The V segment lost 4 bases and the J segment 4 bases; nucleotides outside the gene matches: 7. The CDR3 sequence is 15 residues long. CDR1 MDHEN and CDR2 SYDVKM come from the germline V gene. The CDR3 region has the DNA TGTGCCAGCAGTTCCCCCGCTAGCGGATACAATGAGCAGTTCTTC. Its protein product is CASSSPASGYNEQFF.

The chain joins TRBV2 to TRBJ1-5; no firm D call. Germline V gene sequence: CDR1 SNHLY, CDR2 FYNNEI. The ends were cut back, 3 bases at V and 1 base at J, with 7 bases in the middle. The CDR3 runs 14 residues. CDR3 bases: TGTGCCAGCAGTGAGGAACTAAGCAATCAGCCCCAGCATTTT. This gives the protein CASSEELSNQPQHF.

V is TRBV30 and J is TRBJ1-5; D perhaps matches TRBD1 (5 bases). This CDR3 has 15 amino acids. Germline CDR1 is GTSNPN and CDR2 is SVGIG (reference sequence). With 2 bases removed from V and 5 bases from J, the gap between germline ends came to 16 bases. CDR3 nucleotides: TGTGCCTGGAGTCAGGCCGGGACTCTTGATCAGCCCCAGCATTTT. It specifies CAWSQAGTLDQPQHF.

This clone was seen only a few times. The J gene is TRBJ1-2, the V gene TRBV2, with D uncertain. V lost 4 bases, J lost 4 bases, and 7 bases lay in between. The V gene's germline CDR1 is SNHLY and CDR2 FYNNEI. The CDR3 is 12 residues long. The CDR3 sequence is CASSVSSYGYTF. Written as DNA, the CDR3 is TGTGCCAGCAGTGTTTCCAGCTATGGCTACACCTTC.

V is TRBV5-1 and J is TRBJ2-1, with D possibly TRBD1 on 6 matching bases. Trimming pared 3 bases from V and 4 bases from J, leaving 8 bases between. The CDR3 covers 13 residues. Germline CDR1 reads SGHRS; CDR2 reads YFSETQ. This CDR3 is CASSSTGYNEQFF. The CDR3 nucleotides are TGCGCCAGCAGCTCCACAGGGTACAATGAGCAGTTCTTC.

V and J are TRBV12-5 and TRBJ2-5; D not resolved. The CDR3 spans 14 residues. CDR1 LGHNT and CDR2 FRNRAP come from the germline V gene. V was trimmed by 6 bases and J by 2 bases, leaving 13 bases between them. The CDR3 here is CASGQDFNQETQYF. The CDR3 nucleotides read TGTGCTAGTGGCCAAGACTTTAATCAAGAGACCCAGTACTTC.

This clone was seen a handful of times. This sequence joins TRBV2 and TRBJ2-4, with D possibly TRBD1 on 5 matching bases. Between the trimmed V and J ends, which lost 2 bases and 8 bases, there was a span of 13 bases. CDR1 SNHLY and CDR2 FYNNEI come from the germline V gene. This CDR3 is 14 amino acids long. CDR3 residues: CASSEPAGPYIQYF. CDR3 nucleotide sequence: TGTGCCAGCAGTGAACCGGCAGGGCCCTACATTCAGTACTTC.

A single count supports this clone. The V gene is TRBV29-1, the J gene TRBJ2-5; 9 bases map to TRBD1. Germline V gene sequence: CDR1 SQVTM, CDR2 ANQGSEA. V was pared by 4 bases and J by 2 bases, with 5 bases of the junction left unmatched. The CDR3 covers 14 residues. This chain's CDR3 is CSVGDRVRQETQYF. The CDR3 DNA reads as TGCAGCGTTGGGGACAGGGTCCGACAAGAGACCCAGTACTTC.

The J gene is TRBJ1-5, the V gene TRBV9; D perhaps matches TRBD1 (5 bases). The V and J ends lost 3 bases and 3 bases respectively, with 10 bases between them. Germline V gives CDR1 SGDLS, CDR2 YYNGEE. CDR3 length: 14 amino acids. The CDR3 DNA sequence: TGTGCCAGCAGCGCGACAGTAAACAATCAGCCCCAGCATTTT. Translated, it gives CASSATVNNQPQHF.

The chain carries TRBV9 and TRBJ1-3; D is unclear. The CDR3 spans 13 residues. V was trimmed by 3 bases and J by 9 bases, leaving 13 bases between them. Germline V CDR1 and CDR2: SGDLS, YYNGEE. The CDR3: CASSAPRSATIYF. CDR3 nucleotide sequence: TGTGCCAGCAGCGCCCCCAGAAGTGCCACCATATATTTT.

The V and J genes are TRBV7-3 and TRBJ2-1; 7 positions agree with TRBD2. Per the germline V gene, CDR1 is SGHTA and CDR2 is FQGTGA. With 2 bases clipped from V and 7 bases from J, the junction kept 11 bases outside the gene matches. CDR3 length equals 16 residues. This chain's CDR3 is CASSLGGRAGWNEQFF. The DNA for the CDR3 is TGTGCCAGCAGCTTAGGTGGGAGGGCAGGCTGGAATGAGCAGTTCTTC.

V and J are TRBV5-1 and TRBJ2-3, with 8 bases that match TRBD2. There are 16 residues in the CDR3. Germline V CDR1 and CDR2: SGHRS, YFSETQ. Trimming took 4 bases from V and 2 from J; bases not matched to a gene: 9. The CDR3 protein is CASSTVLAALTDTQYF. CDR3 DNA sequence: TGCGCCAGCAGCACCGTACTAGCGGCCCTCACAGATACGCAGTATTTT.

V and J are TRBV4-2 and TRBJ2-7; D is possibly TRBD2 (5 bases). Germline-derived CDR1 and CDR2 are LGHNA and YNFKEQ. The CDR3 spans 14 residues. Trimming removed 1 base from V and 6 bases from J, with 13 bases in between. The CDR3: CASSQVVGDPEQYF. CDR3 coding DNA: TGTGCCAGCAGCCAAGTAGTGGGAGACCCCGAGCAGTACTTC.

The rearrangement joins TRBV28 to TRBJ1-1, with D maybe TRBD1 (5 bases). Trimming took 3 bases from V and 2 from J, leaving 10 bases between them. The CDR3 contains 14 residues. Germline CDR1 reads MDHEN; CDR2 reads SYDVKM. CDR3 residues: CASSFWGPNTEAFF. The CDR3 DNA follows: TGTGCCAGCAGTTTTTGGGGCCCCAACACTGAAGCTTTCTTT.

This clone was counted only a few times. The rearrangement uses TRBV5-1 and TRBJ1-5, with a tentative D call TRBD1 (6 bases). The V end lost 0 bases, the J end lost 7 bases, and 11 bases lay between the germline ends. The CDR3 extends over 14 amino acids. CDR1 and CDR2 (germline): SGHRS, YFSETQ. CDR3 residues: CASSLGRQGQPQHF. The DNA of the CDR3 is TGCGCCAGCAGCTTGGGTCGGCAGGGGCAGCCCCAGCATTTT.

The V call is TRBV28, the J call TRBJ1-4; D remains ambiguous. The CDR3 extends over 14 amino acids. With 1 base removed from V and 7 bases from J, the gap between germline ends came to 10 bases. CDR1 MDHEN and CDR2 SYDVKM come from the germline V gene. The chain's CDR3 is CASSLLEASEKLFF. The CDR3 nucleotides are TGTGCCAGCAGTTTATTGGAGGCTAGTGAAAAACTGTTTTTT.

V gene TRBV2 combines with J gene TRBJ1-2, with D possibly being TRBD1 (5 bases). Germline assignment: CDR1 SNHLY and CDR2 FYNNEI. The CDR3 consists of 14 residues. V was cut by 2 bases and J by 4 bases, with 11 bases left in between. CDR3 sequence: CASSEQGGGYGYTF. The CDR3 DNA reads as TGTGCCAGCAGTGAACAGGGCGGGGGCTATGGCTACACCTTC.

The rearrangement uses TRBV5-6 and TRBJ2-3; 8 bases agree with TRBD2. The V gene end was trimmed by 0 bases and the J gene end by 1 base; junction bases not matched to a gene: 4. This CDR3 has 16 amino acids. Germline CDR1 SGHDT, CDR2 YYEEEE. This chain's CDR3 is CASSLVETSGTDTQYF. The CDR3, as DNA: TGTGCCAGCAGCTTGGTTGAGACTAGCGGCACAGATACGCAGTATTTT.

The CDR3 region is CASSLPSGMSYNEQFF. CDR3 nucleotide sequence: TGTGCCAGCAGCTTACCTAGCGGGATGTCTTACAATGAGCAGTTCTTC. The chain uses TRBV13 and TRBJ2-1, with 9 nucleotides matching TRBD2. The germline V gene encodes CDR1 PRHDT and CDR2 FYEKMQ (reference sequence). This CDR3 spans 16 amino acids. Trimming removed 2 bases from V and 4 bases from J; junction bases left unmatched: 6.

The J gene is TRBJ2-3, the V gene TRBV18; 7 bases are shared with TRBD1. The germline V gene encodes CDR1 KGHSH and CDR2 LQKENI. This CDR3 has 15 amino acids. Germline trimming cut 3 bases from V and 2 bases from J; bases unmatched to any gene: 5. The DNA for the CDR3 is TGTGCCAGCTCACCCGCAACAGGGGTCACAGATACGCAGTATTTT. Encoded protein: CASSPATGVTDTQYF.